The sample holds a few counts of the clone carrying this T cell receptor (beta chain). Its specificity is unknown. Germline V gene sequence: CDR1 SNHLY, CDR2 FYNNEI. The CDR3 runs 14 residues. Between the trimmed V and J ends, which lost 6 bases and 4 bases, there was a span of 10 bases. The sample is drawn from a study of T cells in Graves' hyperthyroidism and ophthalmopathy. Study results and caveats: Ophthalmopathy prediction by the model preceded onset by a median approximately six months.

TCR beta CDR3 regions were amplified from RNA. HTBI primers were used for first-round RT-PCR of the TCR CDR3. One entry per CDR3 protein results from TCRdb running MiXCR on the multiplex PCR reads. The repertoire holds about half a million distinct CDR3 sequences, less than 25% seen once, with approximately 25% in the top ten. This chain connects TRBV2 to TRBJ2-6; D unresolved. The sequenced sample was blood. The source of this sequence is a man aged 18 to 30 with Graves' hyperthyroidism. CDR3: CASRTFAGANVLTF. The CDR3 coding sequence is TGTGCCAGCAGGACTTTTGCCGGGGCCAACGTCCTGACTTTC.